The TCR beta chain under discussion was sequenced for a study of molecular identifiers for immune sequencing clone quantification. The wider study: In replicates, RNA from 20,000 or 100,000 naive CD8 cells was split five ways, four sequenced.

A note on this clonotype: At one end, the junction sequence differs from germline, possibly due to a read error.

The CDR3 has 12 amino acids. Each CDR3 protein is one row after TCRdb ran MiXCR on the PCR reads. The table shows more than 450,000 distinct CDR3 sequences, with around a fifth occurring only once. The rearrangement joins TRBV12-3 or TRBV12-4 to TRBJ2-7, with 7 nucleotides matching TRBD1. This clonotype was sampled from a human donor in good health. Some libraries in this study had Jurkat cell RNA spiked in. The specimen sequenced was naive CD8+ T cells from blood, with Jurkat cell RNA spiked in. The subset here: FACS-sorted CD8+CD4-CCR7+CD45RA+ naive T cells. This chain's CDR3 is CVSSPQGYEKYF. The CDR3 nucleotides read TGTGTCAGCAGTCCACAGGGGTACGAGAAGTACTTC.